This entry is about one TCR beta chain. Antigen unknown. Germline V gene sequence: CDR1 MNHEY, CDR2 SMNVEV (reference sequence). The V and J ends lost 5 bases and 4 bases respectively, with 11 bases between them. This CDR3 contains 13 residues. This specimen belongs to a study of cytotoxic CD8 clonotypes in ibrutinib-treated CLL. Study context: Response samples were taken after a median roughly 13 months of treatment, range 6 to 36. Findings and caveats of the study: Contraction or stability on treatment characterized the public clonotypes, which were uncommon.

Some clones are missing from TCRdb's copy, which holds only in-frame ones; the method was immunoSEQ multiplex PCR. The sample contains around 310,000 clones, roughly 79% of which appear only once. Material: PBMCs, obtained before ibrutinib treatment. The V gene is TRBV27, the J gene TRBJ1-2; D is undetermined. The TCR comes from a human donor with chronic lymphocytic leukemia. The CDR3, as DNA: TGTGCCAGCAGTAACCAGCCTTTCTATGGCTACACCTTC. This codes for CASSNQPFYGYTF.